This T cell receptor (beta chain) comes out of a study of cytomegalovirus exposure and HLA in healthy donors. Comments on this clone: No antigen is known for it.

Study-wide findings and caveats: According to an earlier analysis, most TCR beta V segments yielded productive rearrangements about 90% or about 30% of the time.

This CDR3 region has 14 residues. Trimming removed 1 base at V and 1 base at J, with 7 bases between. Germline V gene lookup returns CDR1 SNHLY and CDR2 FYNNEI. PCR amplification relied on 60 Vbeta primers (plus 13 Jbeta primers). The method was immunoSEQ multiplex PCR; TCRdb's version includes in-frame clones alone and lacks a portion of them. Here the sample spans around 200,000 clones, roughly three quarters being singletons. The source material was PBMCs. The chain links TRBV2 to TRBJ1-1; D not resolved. The sequence was obtained from a woman aged 45-60 years in good health and CMV-seronegative. The CDR3 bases are TGTGCCAGCAGTGAAGGACGACAGAACACTGAAGCTTTCTTT. Its translation is CASSEGRQNTEAFF.